This TCR beta chain was sequenced in a study of blood T cell repertoires in COVID-19. Germline V gene sequence: CDR1 SGHVS, CDR2 FQNEAQ. Trimming at V came to 2 bases and at J to 0 bases, leaving 11 bases not matched to a gene. This CDR3 has 19 amino acids. The protocol was immunoSEQ multiplex PCR, while the TCRdb copy is restricted to in-frame clones and leaves out a portion. The sample has about 430,000 clones; approximately 90% are singletons. The clonotype was recovered from a man between 18 and 35 years old with COVID-19, enrolled during active disease. The specimen sequenced was peripheral blood. The gene calls are TRBV7-8 and TRBJ2-1, with 9 bases aligning to TRBD2. The CDR3 protein is CASSLSVVGAGGSYNEQFF. Written as DNA, the CDR3 is TGTGCCAGCAGCTTAAGCGTAGTTGGAGCGGGAGGCTCCTACAATGAGCAGTTCTTC.